This TCR beta chain was captured in a study of technical replicates of blood from several donors. The CDR3 sequence is 15 residues long. The germline V gene encodes CDR1 MNHEY and CDR2 SVGAGI. Losses at the gene ends were 6 bases for V and 4 bases for J; bases not matched to a gene: 9. TCRdb's table, derived via immunoSEQ multiplex PCR, lists solely in-frame clones and lacks some. This table has under 65,000 clones, 75% to 90% appearing once. This chain joins TRBV6-5 and TRBJ2-1; 7 nucleotides align to TRBD2. The source material was PBMCs. This receptor was obtained from a human donor in good health. Some clones in this sample may be carry-over from other donors' samples. CDR3 nucleotide sequence: TGTGCCAGCAGGCCAAGAGCGGGATTTTACAATGAGCAGTTCTTC. Amino acid sequence: CASRPRAGFYNEQFF.